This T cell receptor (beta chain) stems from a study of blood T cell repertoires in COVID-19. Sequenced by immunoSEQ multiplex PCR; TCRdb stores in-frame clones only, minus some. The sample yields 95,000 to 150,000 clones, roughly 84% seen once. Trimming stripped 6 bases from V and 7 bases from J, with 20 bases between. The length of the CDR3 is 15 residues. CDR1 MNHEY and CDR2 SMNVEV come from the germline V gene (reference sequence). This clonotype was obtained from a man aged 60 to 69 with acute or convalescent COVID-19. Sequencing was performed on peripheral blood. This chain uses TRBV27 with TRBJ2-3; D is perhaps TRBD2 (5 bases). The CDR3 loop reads CASSPPGSQGHTQYF. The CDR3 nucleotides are TGTGCCAGCAGCCCTCCGGGATCGCAAGGGCATACGCAGTATTTT.